This T cell receptor (beta chain) was retrieved from a study of T cells in Graves' hyperthyroidism and ophthalmopathy (dated by TCRdb to between 2018 and 2020). About the investigation overall: To identify TCR V-J signatures that set the groups apart, the researchers used a discovery cohort of about a hundred patients, made up of 40 to 45 with Graves' ophthalmopathy and 55 to 65 with stable Graves' hyperthyroidism. According to the paper, TCR Vbeta CDR3 sequencing was carried out on more than 120 peripheral blood samples, which came from 40 to 45 ophthalmopathy, 75 to 80 hyperthyroidism and around 17 progressor patients. The 75 to 100 discovery patients were randomly divided into training and test sets at a 7:3 ratio. Prospective prediction of ophthalmopathy was tested in an independent validation cohort consisting of 18 to 20 hyperthyroidism patients and around 16 patients who later progressed to ophthalmopathy. The study also compared thyroid tissue and blood T-cell repertoires from about six Graves' hyperthyroidism patients. Once sampling was done, hyperthyroidism patients were given methimazole at a starting dose of 30 mg daily, whereas ophthalmopathy patients were given high-dose intravenous methylprednisolone.

Results and caveats for the whole study, not just this receptor: Sample size was not statistically predetermined, and investigators were not blinded to group allocation. Most expanded thyroid clonotypes (frequency above 0.001) were also detected in blood, a finding suggesting that blood repertoires may reflect thyroid immune responses. Ophthalmopathy was separated from stable hyperthyroidism by a 13 V-J signature model, with over 85% sensitivity and about 81% specificity obtained in cross-validation and 80%/75% obtained in testing. In validation, progression to ophthalmopathy was predicted by the model with approximately 67% sensitivity and roughly 76% specificity, a median of about 6 months before onset.

Any patient with an uncontrolled infection, another autoimmune disease, pregnancy or lactation was excluded. Diagnoses were established on the basis of clinical symptoms, serum thyroxine and TRAb, thyroid ultrasound, and orbital computed tomography. Total RNA was extracted with Trizol reagent, and quality was checked on an Agilent 2100 Bioanalyzer. The TCR beta CDR3 regions were amplified from RNA transcripts. The TCR CDR3 was subjected to a first round of RT-PCR using the HTBI primer set and the Qiagen OneStep RT-PCR kit. A second multiplex PCR round built the libraries, followed by size selection and purification. Sequencing of the libraries was done on an Illumina HiSeq2000 using paired-end 100 bp reads. In the paper's pipeline: SOAPnuke was used to process the raw data, throwing out any read that contained adapters or uncalled bases, had a mean Phred below 15, or lacked an exact constant-primer or identifier match. High-quality paired reads were merged with COPE v1.2.5, and unique nucleotide sequences were defined as clonotypes. MiTCR v1.1 was used to align clonotypes to the IMGT TRBV, TRBD and TRBJ reference segments. Only V-J combinations with frequency above 0.0001, covering 98% to 99.2% of repertoires, were analysed. A TCS score was defined as the ratio between F50 (clonal expansion) and ExV (chaos), using BLOSUM62-based TCRdist between CDR3 peptides within each V-J. Welch's t-statistics and random forest reduced some 510 V-J features to some 14, which were used in a naive Bayes classifier (R e1071). The similarity between thyroid and blood repertoires was quantified using the Morisita-Horn index. The public sequencing data were trimmed at Q25 with fastp and processed into clonotypes with MiXCR by TCRdb, which kept only in-frame beta chains. Each entry is one CDR3 protein sequence, shown with its most common DNA and genes. In this record, the V and J calls reflect TCRdb's handling and not the investigators' own analysis. This sample is represented by a few hundred thousand distinct CDR3 sequences; over 45% of them were singletons. The biggest ten clones account for around 44% of the sample.

Points on this clonotype: What antigen it recognizes has not been identified. Per-base quality was not reported, and no clone a single base away is much larger than it.

From cysteine to phenylalanine, the CDR3 is 16 amino acids long. The CDR3 DNA has 48 bases and is translated from base 1. From the germline V gene, CDR1 is MNHEY and CDR2 is SVGAGI. Between the V and J ends, shortened by 6 bases and 6 bases respectively, the junction contains 23 bases. The sequence was collected from an adult woman with Graves' disease, either hyperthyroidism or ophthalmopathy (not recorded which). In this chain, TRBV6-5 is recombined with TRBJ2-5; the D segment may tentatively be TRBD1 or TRBD2, each giving 5 matched bases. Sequencing was carried out using peripheral blood or thyroid tissue (not recorded which). Read as DNA, the sequence is TGTGCCAGCAGCCACACCCCGGGAACACCGGGGCAGACCCAGTACTTC. Translated, it gives CASSHTPGTPGQTQYF.